This TCR beta chain was profiled in a study of cytomegalovirus exposure and HLA in healthy donors. Whole-study findings and limits: Diagnosis of cytomegalovirus status made by the classifier reportedly showed high specificity and sensitivity.

Concerning this clone: Its specificity is not known.

Use of 60 Vbeta and 13 Jbeta primers characterized the PCR. Assay used: immunoSEQ multiplex PCR; TCRdb lists only in-frame clones, some missing. The sample table includes about 120,000 clones. The receptor was derived from a man aged 18 to 30 in good health and CMV-seronegative. Sample: PBMCs.

This CDR3 is CASSQGLSYNEQFF. In DNA form, the CDR3 reads TGCGCCAGCAGCCAGGGGCTCTCCTACAATGAGCAGTTCTTC. The chain couples TRBV5-1 to TRBJ2-1; TRBD1 is a possible D gene (6 bases). CDR1 SGHRS and CDR2 YFSETQ come from the germline V gene. V lost 4 bases and J 0 bases, leaving 8 bases between the germline ends. CDR3 length: 14 amino acids.